These 25 T cell receptor beta chains were sequenced from one sample in a study of T cell responses to AZD1222 COVID-19 vaccine. Here immunoSEQ multiplex PCR was the method, and the copy in TCRdb shows in-frame clones only, minus some. This sample has 130,000 to 150,000 clones; approximately 90% occur once, and the top ten carry 4.5% to 6.5%. Source: peripheral blood, taken on day 0 of AZD1222 vaccination. The receptor set was obtained from an adult in good health.

This clone was detected only a few times. V gene TRBV2 combines with J gene TRBJ1-5, with 7 bases identical to TRBD1. The CDR3 is 18 amino acids. Germline loops: CDR1 SNHLY, CDR2 FYNNEI. V lost 6 bases to trimming and J lost 0 bases; unmatched junction nucleotides: 14. CDR3 loop: CASRVNLMTGISNQPQHF. The CDR3 coding sequence is TGTGCCAGCAGAGTAAACCTTATGACAGGGATTAGCAATCAGCCCCAGCATTTT.

The chain uses TRBV6-5 and TRBJ1-5, with TRBD1 identical over 12 bases. The CDR3 is 14 residues long. The V segment lost 8 bases and the J segment 4 bases; nucleotides outside the gene matches: 3. From germline, CDR1 is MNHEY and CDR2 SVGAGI. This chain's CDR3 is CASGTGGGNQPQHF. CDR3 sequence (DNA): TGTGCCAGCGGGACAGGGGGCGGTAATCAGCCCCAGCATTTT.

This rearrangement joins TRBV28 to TRBJ1-5; D perhaps matches TRBD1 (5 bases). The germline V gene encodes CDR1 MDHEN and CDR2 SYDVKM. There are 15 residues in the CDR3. Trimming pared 3 bases from V and 0 bases from J, leaving 9 bases between. The CDR3 reads CASSFYRYSNQPQHF. CDR3 DNA: TGTGCCAGCAGTTTTTACAGGTATAGCAATCAGCCCCAGCATTTT.

The rearrangement uses TRBV12-3 or TRBV12-4 and TRBJ2-7; no clear D gene. V was cut by 8 bases and J by 6 bases, with 11 bases left in between. This CDR3 has 11 amino acids. CDR3 sequence reads: CASHRAGEQYF. The CDR3 bases are TGTGCCAGCCATAGGGCAGGCGAGCAGTACTTC.

V gene TRBV12-3 or TRBV12-4 combines with J gene TRBJ1-3; no clear D. This CDR3 has 11 residues. V lost 1 base and J 11 bases, leaving 6 bases between the germline ends. CDR3 loop: CASSLGRSIYF. CDR3 bases: TGTGCCAGCAGTTTAGGAAGGTCCATATATTTT.

This clone was seen just once. The genes are TRBV10-3 and TRBJ1-3; 7 bases match TRBD1. The CDR3 is 13 residues long. The V gene's germline CDR1 is ENHRY and CDR2 SYGVKD. V lost 10 bases to trimming and J lost 2 bases; unmatched junction nucleotides: 5. The CDR3 here is CATSDRAGNTIYF. The DNA of the CDR3 is TGTGCCACCTCAGACAGGGCTGGAAACACCATATATTTT.

This chain links TRBV7-2 with TRBJ2-1; D not certain. Deletions cut 1 base from V and 12 bases from J, with 10 bases between. Per the germline V gene, CDR1 is SGHTA and CDR2 is FQGNSA. The CDR3 totals 12 residues. CDR3 nucleotides: TGTGCCAGCAGCTTAGGGTTACAAAGGCAGTTCTTC. This gives the protein CASSLGLQRQFF. The whole variable domain, filled in from reference TRBV7-2 and TRBJ2-1, reads GAGVSQSPSNKVTEKGKDVELRCDPISGHTALYWYRQSLGQGLEFLIYFQGNSAPDKSGLPSDRFSAERTGGSVSTLTIQRTQQEDSAVYLCASSLGLQRQFFGPGTRLTVL.

The chain is built from TRBV7-2 and TRBJ2-1; D is tentatively TRBD1 or TRBD2 (5 bases each). V lost 3 bases and J 2 bases, leaving 5 bases between the germline ends. This CDR3 region has 13 residues. Germline lookup yields CDR1 SGHTA and CDR2 FQGNSA. The CDR3 sequence is CASSLGAYNEQFF. The CDR3 region has the DNA TGTGCCAGCAGCTTGGGGGCCTACAATGAGCAGTTCTTC.

This clone appeared a few times. The rearrangement uses TRBV11-2 and TRBJ2-1, with 7 bases lining up with TRBD1. The junction had 6 bases not matched to a gene; V was cut back by 5 bases and J by 2 bases. The CDR3 spans 15 residues. Germline V CDR1 and CDR2: SGHAT, FQNNGV. The CDR3 nucleotides read TGTGCCAGCAGCATTGACAGGGCCCCCTACAATGAGCAGTTCTTC. It specifies CASSIDRAPYNEQFF.

This clone was seen a single time. CDR3 loop: CASSPQSQGILANEQFF. In nucleotides, the CDR3 is TGTGCCAGCTCACCACAGTCACAGGGAATATTAGCGAATGAGCAGTTCTTC. The chain joins TRBV18 to TRBJ2-1; maybe TRBD1 (6 bases). Germline CDR1 KGHSH, CDR2 LQKENI. This CDR3 has 17 amino acids. The V and J ends lost 1 base and 7 bases respectively, with 20 bases between them.

This sequence joins TRBV7-9 and TRBJ2-7; TRBD1 is a possible D gene (6 bases). This CDR3 has 11 residues. The germline gives CDR1 SEHNR, CDR2 FQNEAQ (reference sequence). V lost 6 bases to trimming and J lost 5 bases, with 8 bases between them. CDR3 sequence: CASSYRDEQYF. CDR3 in DNA: TGTGCCAGCAGTTACAGGGACGAGCAGTACTTC.

The rearrangement uses TRBV5-4 and TRBJ2-3; D may be TRBD2 (5 bases). Germline V gene data show CDR1 as SGHNT and CDR2 as YYREEE (reference sequence). CDR3 length equals 16 residues. V was trimmed by 1 base and J by 2 bases, leaving 14 bases between them. CDR3 residues: CASSLPGRTFTDTQYF. Written as DNA, the CDR3 is TGTGCCAGCAGCTTGCCCGGGCGGACTTTCACAGATACGCAGTATTTT.

Here the CDR3 reads CASTLGHLNTEAFF. The CDR3 DNA sequence: TGTGCCAGCACCCTGGGACACCTGAACACTGAAGCTTTCTTT. The V and J genes are TRBV6-6 and TRBJ1-1; a weak D match, TRBD1 (6 bases). Germline lookup yields CDR1 MNHNY and CDR2 SVGAGI (reference sequence). The V and J ends lost 7 bases and 0 bases respectively, with 12 bases between them. CDR3 length: 14 amino acids.

This clone was seen only a few times. The rearrangement links TRBV11-3 to TRBJ2-6; a weak D match, TRBD2 (6 bases). Trimming cost V 0 bases and J 4 bases, with 10 bases left between them. CDR3 length: 16 residues. CDR1 SGHNT and CDR2 YENEEA come from the germline V gene. The CDR3 protein is CASSLDLAGGANVLTF. The CDR3 coding sequence is TGTGCCAGCAGCTTAGATTTGGCGGGAGGGGCCAACGTCCTGACTTTC.

CDR3 sequence: CASSLVASGRASYEQYF. In DNA, the CDR3 is TGTGCCAGCAGCTTGGTGGCTAGCGGGAGGGCCTCCTACGAGCAGTACTTC. The chain links TRBV5-8 to TRBJ2-7; TRBD2 matches 12 bases. The V and J ends lost 0 bases and 0 bases, in that order; junction bases with no gene match: 4. The CDR3 has 17 residues. The germline V gene encodes CDR1 SGHTS and CDR2 YDEGEE.

The chain employs TRBV5-4 and TRBJ1-1; D unclear. The CDR3 contains 13 residues. V gave up 2 bases and J gave up 0 bases, with 5 bases separating them. Germline V gives CDR1 SGHNT, CDR2 YYREEE (reference sequence). CDR3 loop: CASSLSLNTEAFF. CDR3 nucleotide sequence: TGTGCCAGCAGCTTATCCTTGAACACTGAAGCTTTCTTT.

This chain connects TRBV7-8 to TRBJ1-3, with D unresolved. V lost 4 bases and J 0 bases, leaving 16 bases between the germline ends. Looked up from germline, CDR1 is SGHVS and CDR2 is FQNEAQ. This CDR3 comprises 17 residues. The CDR3 DNA reads TGTGCCAGCAGCTCTAGGGTGGTGGGTTACTCTGGAAACACCATATATTTT. The encoded protein is CASSSRVVGYSGNTIYF.

This clone was observed once. This chain uses TRBV15 with TRBJ2-1; a weak D match, TRBD2 (6 bases). The CDR3 runs to 14 residues. Trimming removed 0 bases at V and 5 bases at J, with 8 bases between. CDR1 is LNHNV and CDR2 is YYDKDF in the germline V gene (reference sequence). CDR3 sequence reads: CATSRDVADNEQFF. Here the CDR3 DNA reads TGTGCCACCAGCAGAGATGTAGCGGACAATGAGCAGTTCTTC.

CDR3 residues: CASSYASGSSYEQYF. DNA for the CDR3: TGTGCCAGCAGTTACGCTAGCGGGAGCTCCTACGAGCAGTACTTC. The chain is built from TRBV6-5 and TRBJ2-7; 10 bases fit TRBD2. Germline-derived CDR1 and CDR2 are MNHEY and SVGAGI. The CDR3 has 15 amino acids. V dropped 2 bases and J dropped 0; count of bases not matched to a gene: 1.

The chain recombines TRBV11-3 with TRBJ1-2; D is undetermined. The CDR3 sequence is 13 residues long. V was clipped by 1 base and J by 12 bases, with 15 bases between them. Germline assignment: CDR1 SGHNT and CDR2 YENEEA. CDR3 in amino acids: CASSLAGGLNNTF. The CDR3 nucleotides read TGTGCCAGCAGCTTAGCCGGAGGGTTGAACAACACCTTC. The full variable domain, with the rest looked up from reference TRBV11-3 and TRBJ1-2, is EAGVVQSPRYKIIEKKQPVAFWCNPISGHNTLYWYLQNLGQGPELLIRYENEEAVDDSQLPKDRFSAERLKGVDSTLKIQPAELGDSAVYLCASSLAGGLNNTFGSGTRLTVV.

The CDR3 sequence: CASRAGGVPTGELFF. The CDR3 DNA is TGTGCCAGCAGAGCAGGGGGCGTTCCCACCGGGGAGCTGTTTTTT. V and J are TRBV28 and TRBJ2-2; 8 bases map to TRBD1. CDR3 length equals 15 residues. Germline V gene sequence: CDR1 MDHEN, CDR2 SYDVKM. V shed 6 bases, J shed 4 bases, and the junction held 7 bases outside the gene matches.

The table lists this clone with a count of one. The chain combines TRBV5-1 with TRBJ1-2, with D possibly TRBD1 on 5 matching bases. From germline, CDR1 is SGHRS and CDR2 YFSETQ. V was shortened by 4 bases and J by 0 bases, with 7 bases between the two germline ends. The CDR3 loop spans 13 amino acids. The CDR3: CASSQTANYGYTF. For the CDR3, the DNA is TGCGCCAGCAGCCAGACAGCTAACTATGGCTACACCTTC.

V usage is TRBV7-9 and J usage is TRBJ1-2; D not certain. V lost 1 base to trimming and J lost 8 bases, with 11 bases between them. CDR3 length: 13 amino acids. Looked up from germline, CDR1 is SEHNR and CDR2 is FQNEAQ (reference sequence). This CDR3 is CASSLESGLGYTF. For the CDR3, the DNA is TGTGCCAGCAGCTTAGAATCCGGGCTCGGCTACACCTTC.

V and J are TRBV18 and TRBJ1-4; D gene ambiguous. Germline loops: CDR1 KGHSH, CDR2 LQKENI. Deletions cut 5 bases from V and 8 bases from J, with 15 bases between. This CDR3 is built from 14 residues. DNA for the CDR3: TGTGCCAGCTCAAAGCAAGCTGATATAGAAAAACTGTTTTTT. Encoded protein: CASSKQADIEKLFF.

The V call is TRBV24-1, the J call TRBJ1-2; 8 bases are a match to TRBD1. This CDR3 region has 15 residues. Germline V lookup: CDR1 KGHDR, CDR2 SFDVKD. After removal of 2 bases from V and 7 bases from J, the junction contained 8 bases not matched to a gene. The DNA of the CDR3 is TGTGCCACCAGTGATTCAGGGGGCTATTCCCCTGGCTACACCTTC. Translated, it gives CATSDSGGYSPGYTF.